The present TCR beta chain was sequenced within a study of post-analysis software for immune sequencing data. Study context: Relapsing-remitting, secondary progressive and progressive-relapsing forms made up the multiple sclerosis disease courses.

Unique-molecular-identifier-tagged TCR beta cDNA libraries were used. TCRdb used MiXCR to reprocess the PCR reads, holding one entry per CDR3 protein. The table has hundreds of thousands of distinct CDR3 sequences, roughly 46% seen once; the top ten hold around 1.7%. The sequence was obtained from a girl aged 5-17 years with multiple sclerosis. The specimen was blood.

The CDR3 is CASSLREIAEAFF. The CDR3, as DNA: TGCGCCAGCAGCTTGCGGGAAATCGCTGAAGCTTTCTTT. This chain uses TRBV5-1 with TRBJ1-1, with no clear D. CDR3 size: 13 residues. V lost 1 base and J 6 bases, leaving 10 bases between the germline ends. Germline CDR1 is SGHRS and CDR2 is YFSETQ.